This passage covers 3 T cell receptor beta chains from one sample sequenced in a study of persistence of HIV-infected CD4 T cells. Anti-CD3/anti-CD28 beads served as a nonspecific positive control stimulus. Sorting of responding CD4+ T cells relied on upregulated CD40 ligand together with CD69. The libraries were made with immunoSEQ version 4 in survey mode. Sequencing used immunoSEQ multiplex PCR; TCRdb keeps in-frame clones, though not all of them. The table has tens of thousands of clones, roughly 90% seen once. No antigen is known for these receptors. Sequenced here: CD4+ T cells sorted from PBMCs after roughly 20-hour stimulation, sampled from a patient who received antiretroviral therapy. Receptor source: an adult woman with HIV who was CMV-seropositive.

This clone has just a few counts. The gene calls are TRBV6-2 or TRBV6-3 and TRBJ1-5; D may be TRBD1 (6 bases). The CDR3 is 14 amino acids. CDR1 is MNHEY, CDR2 SVGEGT, per germline. The ends were cut back, 6 bases at V and 1 base at J, with 10 bases in the middle. Here the CDR3 DNA reads TGTGCCAGCAGCCGGGGGGGCAGCAATCAGCCCCAGCATTTT. It specifies CASSRGGSNQPQHF.

The gene calls are TRBV30 and TRBJ1-2; D gene uncertain. The CDR3 is 10 residues long. V was trimmed by 3 bases and J by 2 bases, leaving 1 base between them. The germline V gene has CDR1 GTSNPN and CDR2 SVGIG (reference sequence). The CDR3 sequence: CAWRNYGYTF. CDR3 in DNA: TGTGCCTGGAGGAACTATGGCTACACCTTC. Full variable domain (rest looked up from reference TRBV30 and TRBJ1-2): SQTIHQWPATLVQPVGSPLSLECTVEGTSNPNLYWYRQAAGRGLQLLFYSVGIGQISSEVPQNLSASRPQDRQFILSSKKLLLSDSGFYLCAWRNYGYTFGSGTRLTVV.

The CDR3 DNA reads as TGTGCCAGCAGCTTGGGGATGGGACAGGGCTCCTACGAGCAGTACTTC. As protein: CASSLGMGQGSYEQYF. The rearrangement uses TRBV5-5 and TRBJ2-7, with 9 nucleotides matching TRBD1. The CDR3 sequence is 16 residues long. Germline CDR1 SGHKS, CDR2 YYEKEE (reference sequence). V was clipped by 0 bases and J by 0 bases; unmatched bases: 4.